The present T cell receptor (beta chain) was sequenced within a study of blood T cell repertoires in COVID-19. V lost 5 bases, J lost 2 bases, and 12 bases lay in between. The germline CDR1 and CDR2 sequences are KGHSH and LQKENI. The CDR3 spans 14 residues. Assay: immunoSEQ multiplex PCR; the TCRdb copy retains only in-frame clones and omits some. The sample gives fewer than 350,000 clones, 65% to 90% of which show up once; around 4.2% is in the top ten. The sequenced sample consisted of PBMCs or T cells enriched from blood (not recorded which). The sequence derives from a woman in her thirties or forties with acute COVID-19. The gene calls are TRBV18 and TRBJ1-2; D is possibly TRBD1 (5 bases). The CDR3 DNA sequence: TGTGCCAGCTCAACTACGACAGAGAACTATGGCTACACCTTC. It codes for CASSTTTENYGYTF. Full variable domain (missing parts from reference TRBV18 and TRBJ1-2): NAGVMQNPRHLVRRRGQEARLRCSPMKGHSHVYWYRQLPEEGLKFMVYLQKENIIDESGMPKERFSAEFPKEGPSILRIQQVVRGDSAAYFCASSTTTENYGYTFGSGTRLTVV.